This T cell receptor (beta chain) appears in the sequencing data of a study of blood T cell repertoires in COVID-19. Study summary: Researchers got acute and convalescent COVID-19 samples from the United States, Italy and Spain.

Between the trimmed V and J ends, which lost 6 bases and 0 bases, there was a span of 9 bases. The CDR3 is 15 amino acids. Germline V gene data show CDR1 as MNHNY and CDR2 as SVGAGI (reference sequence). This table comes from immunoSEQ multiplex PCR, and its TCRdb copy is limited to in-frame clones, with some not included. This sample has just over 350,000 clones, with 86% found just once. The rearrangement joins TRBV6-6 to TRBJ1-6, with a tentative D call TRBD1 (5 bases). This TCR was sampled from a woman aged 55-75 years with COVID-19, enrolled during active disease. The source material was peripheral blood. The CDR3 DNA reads TGTGCCAGCAGCTCAGACAGCTCCTATAATTCACCCCTCCACTTT. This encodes CASSSDSSYNSPLHF.